This TCR beta chain is drawn from a study of cytomegalovirus exposure and HLA in healthy donors. Study-wide context: Later analysis reported that the approximately 110 validation repertoires shared the platform of the approximately 670 first-cohort repertoires. Overall study findings and caveats: Later, an analysis found that TCR clusters from the first cohort tended to co-occur in the 130 or so validation repertoires. Three CMV-associated chains were confirmed in vitro to be specific for CMV antigens. The authors enumerated around 150 TCR beta chains as linked to cytomegalovirus.

Worth noting for this clone: Its antigen is as yet unknown.

This CDR3 contains 12 residues. J lost 5 bases, V lost 6 bases, and 1 base had no gene match. The V gene's germline CDR1 is MNHEY and CDR2 SVGAGI. The method was immunoSEQ multiplex PCR; TCRdb's version includes in-frame clones alone and lacks a portion of them. Of 200,000 or so clones listed, roughly 91% are singletons. The V gene is TRBV6-5, the J gene TRBJ2-5; 9 bases match TRBD2. This receptor was obtained from a woman under 30 in good health and CMV-seropositive. The sequenced material came from PBMCs. CDR3: CASSAGGETQYF. The CDR3 nucleotides are TGTGCCAGCAGCGCGGGAGGGGAGACCCAGTACTTC.